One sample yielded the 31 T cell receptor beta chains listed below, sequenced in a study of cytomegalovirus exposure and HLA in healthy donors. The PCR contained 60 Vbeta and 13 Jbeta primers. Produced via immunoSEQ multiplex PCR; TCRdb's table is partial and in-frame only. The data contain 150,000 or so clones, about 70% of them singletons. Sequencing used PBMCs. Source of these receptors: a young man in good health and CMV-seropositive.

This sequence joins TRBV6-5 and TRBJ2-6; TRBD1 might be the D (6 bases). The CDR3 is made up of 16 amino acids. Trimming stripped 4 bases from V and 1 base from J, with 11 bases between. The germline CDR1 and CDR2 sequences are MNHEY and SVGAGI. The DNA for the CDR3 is TGTGCCAGCAGTTGGACAGATCCTTCTGGGGCCAACGTCCTGACTTTC. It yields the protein CASSWTDPSGANVLTF.

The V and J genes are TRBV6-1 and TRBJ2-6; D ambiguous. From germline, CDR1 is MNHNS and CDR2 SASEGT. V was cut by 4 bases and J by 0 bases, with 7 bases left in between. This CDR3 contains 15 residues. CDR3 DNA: TGTGCCAGCAGTGCCACAGTCTCTGGGGCCAACGTCCTGACTTTC. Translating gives CASSATVSGANVLTF.

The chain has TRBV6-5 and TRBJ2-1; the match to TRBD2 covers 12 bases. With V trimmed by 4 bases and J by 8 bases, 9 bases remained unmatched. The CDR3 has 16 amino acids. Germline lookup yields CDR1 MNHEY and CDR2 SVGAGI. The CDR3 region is CASSFLAGGLGYEQFF. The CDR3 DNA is TGTGCCAGCAGTTTTCTAGCGGGAGGGCTAGGGTATGAGCAGTTCTTC.

For the CDR3, the DNA is TGTGCCAGCAGTTCGGTGCGAGAGCAGTACTTC. Its protein is CASSSVREQYF. This chain links TRBV27 with TRBJ2-7; D is unresolved. Germline-derived CDR1 and CDR2 are MNHEY and SMNVEV (reference sequence). The CDR3 runs to 11 residues. The V and J ends lost 4 bases and 7 bases respectively, with 8 bases between them.

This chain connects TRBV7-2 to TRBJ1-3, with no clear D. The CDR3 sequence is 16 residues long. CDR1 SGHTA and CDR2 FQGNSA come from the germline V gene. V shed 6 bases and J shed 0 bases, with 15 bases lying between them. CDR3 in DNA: TGTGCCAGCAGTTCCTACTCAGGCGTCTCTGGAAACACCATATATTTT. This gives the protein CASSSYSGVSGNTIYF.

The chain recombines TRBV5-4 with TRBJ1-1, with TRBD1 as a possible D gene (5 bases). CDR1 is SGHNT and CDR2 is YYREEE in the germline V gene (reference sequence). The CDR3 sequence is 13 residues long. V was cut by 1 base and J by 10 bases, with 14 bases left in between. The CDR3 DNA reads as TGTGCCAGCAGCTTGTTGGTGGGGGGTCCAGCTTTCTTT. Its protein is CASSLLVGGPAFF.

CDR3 nucleotides: TGCGCCAGCAATACAGGGAATTCACCCCTCCACTTT. It encodes CASNTGNSPLHF. The J gene is TRBJ1-6, the V gene TRBV5-1, with a tentative D call TRBD1 (6 bases). The CDR3 length is 12 residues. With 6 bases removed from V and 7 bases from J, the gap between germline ends came to 8 bases. Germline CDR1 is SGHRS and CDR2 is YFSETQ.

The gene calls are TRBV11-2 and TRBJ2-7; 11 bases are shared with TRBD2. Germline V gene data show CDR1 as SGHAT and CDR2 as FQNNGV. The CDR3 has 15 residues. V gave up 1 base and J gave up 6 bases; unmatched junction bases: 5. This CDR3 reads CASSLGGTSGVEQYF. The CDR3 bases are TGTGCCAGCAGCTTAGGTGGGACTAGCGGAGTCGAGCAGTACTTC.

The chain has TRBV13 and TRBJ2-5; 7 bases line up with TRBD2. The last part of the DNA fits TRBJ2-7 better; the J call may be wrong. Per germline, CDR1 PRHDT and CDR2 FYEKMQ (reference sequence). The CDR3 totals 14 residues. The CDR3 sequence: CASSSGEGPYEQYF. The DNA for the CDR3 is TGTGCCAGCAGCTCTGGGGAGGGCCCCTACGAGCAGTACTTC.

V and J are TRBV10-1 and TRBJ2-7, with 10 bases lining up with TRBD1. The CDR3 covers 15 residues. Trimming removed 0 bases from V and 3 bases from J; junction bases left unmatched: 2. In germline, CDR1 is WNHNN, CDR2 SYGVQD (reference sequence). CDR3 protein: CASSESRTGGYEQYF. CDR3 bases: TGCGCCAGCAGTGAGTCCCGGACAGGGGGCTACGAGCAGTACTTC.

CDR3 loop: CAWSEKQGARDYGYTF. DNA for the CDR3: TGTGCCTGGAGTGAAAAACAGGGGGCGCGCGACTATGGCTACACCTTC. V and J are TRBV30 and TRBJ1-2, with 9 bases identical to TRBD1. The CDR3 consists of 16 residues. The germline V gene encodes CDR1 GTSNPN and CDR2 SVGIG (reference sequence). The V segment lost 1 base and the J segment 3 bases; nucleotides outside the gene matches: 9.

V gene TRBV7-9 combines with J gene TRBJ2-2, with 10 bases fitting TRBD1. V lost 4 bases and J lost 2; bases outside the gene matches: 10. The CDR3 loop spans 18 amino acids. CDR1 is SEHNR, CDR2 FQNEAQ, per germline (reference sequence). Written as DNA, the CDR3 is TGTGCCAGCAGCTCCCCGTCTCGGACAGGGGGAAACACCGGGGAGCTGTTTTTT. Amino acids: CASSSPSRTGGNTGELFF. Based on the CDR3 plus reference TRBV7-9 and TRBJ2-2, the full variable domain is DTGVSQNPRHKITKRGQNVTFRCDPISEHNRLYWYRQTLGQGPEFLTYFQNEAQLEKSRLLSDRFSAERPKGSFSTLEIQRTEQGDSAMYLCASSSPSRTGGNTGELFFGEGSRLTVL.

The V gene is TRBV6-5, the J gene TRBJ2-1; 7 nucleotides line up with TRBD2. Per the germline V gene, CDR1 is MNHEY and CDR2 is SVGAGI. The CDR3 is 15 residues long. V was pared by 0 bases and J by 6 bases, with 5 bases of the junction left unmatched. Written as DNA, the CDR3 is TGTGCCAGCAGTTACTCTGCGGGAGTCCCCAATGAGCAGTTCTTC. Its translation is CASSYSAGVPNEQFF.

The CDR3 region has the DNA TGTGCCAGCAGCTTACAGGACTCTGGAAACACCATATATTTT. Translation: CASSLQDSGNTIYF. The chain uses TRBV5-4 and TRBJ1-3; D might be TRBD1 (5 bases). Trimming left V 2 bases short and J 0 bases short, with 6 bases between. Germline V lookup: CDR1 SGHNT, CDR2 YYREEE (reference sequence). The CDR3 runs 14 residues.

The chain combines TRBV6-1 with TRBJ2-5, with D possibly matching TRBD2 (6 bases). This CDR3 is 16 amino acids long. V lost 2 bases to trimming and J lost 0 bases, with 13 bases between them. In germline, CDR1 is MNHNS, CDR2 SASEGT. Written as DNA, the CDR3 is TGTGCCAGCAGTGAATTCGAGGGGAGGTACCAAGAGACCCAGTACTTC. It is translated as CASSEFEGRYQETQYF.

The CDR3 loop is CASTRGGRAYEQYF. CDR3 sequence (DNA): TGTGCCAGCACCCGGGGAGGGAGGGCCTACGAGCAGTACTTC. The chain is built from TRBV7-2 and TRBJ2-7; 7 bases align to TRBD2. Germline lookup yields CDR1 SGHTA and CDR2 FQGNSA. Trimming removed 7 bases from V and 2 bases from J; junction bases left unmatched: 8. The CDR3 consists of 14 residues.

The DNA of the CDR3 is TGCGCCAGCAGCCCCCTGGCGGGGCTACAAGAGACCCAGTACTTC. Translation: CASSPLAGLQETQYF. This chain joins TRBV5-1 and TRBJ2-5; a weak D match, TRBD2 (6 bases). Germline CDR1 is SGHRS and CDR2 is YFSETQ. V lost 4 bases and J lost 2, with 15 bases in between. The CDR3 runs 15 residues.

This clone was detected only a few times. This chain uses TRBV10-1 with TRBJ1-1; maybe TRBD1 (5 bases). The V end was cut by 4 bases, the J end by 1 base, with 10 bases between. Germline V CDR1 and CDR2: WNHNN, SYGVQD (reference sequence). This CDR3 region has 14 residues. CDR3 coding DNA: TGCGCCAGCAGTGCGGGTAGGGGGAACACTGAAGCTTTCTTT. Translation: CASSAGRGNTEAFF.

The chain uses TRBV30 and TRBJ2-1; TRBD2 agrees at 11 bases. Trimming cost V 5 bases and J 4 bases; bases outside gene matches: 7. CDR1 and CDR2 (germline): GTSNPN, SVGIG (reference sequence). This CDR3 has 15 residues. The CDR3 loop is CAWSRLAGLYNEQFF. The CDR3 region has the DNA TGTGCCTGGTCTCGACTAGCGGGACTTTACAATGAGCAGTTCTTC.

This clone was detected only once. This CDR3 is CASSTGTSGNTDTQYF. In DNA, the CDR3 is TGTGCCAGCAGCACGGGGACTAGCGGAAACACAGATACGCAGTATTTT. The chain uses TRBV7-9 and TRBJ2-3; 11 bases agree with TRBD2. V lost 5 bases to trimming and J lost 2 bases; unmatched junction nucleotides: 6. Looked up from germline, CDR1 is SEHNR and CDR2 is FQNEAQ (reference sequence). CDR3 length: 16 residues.

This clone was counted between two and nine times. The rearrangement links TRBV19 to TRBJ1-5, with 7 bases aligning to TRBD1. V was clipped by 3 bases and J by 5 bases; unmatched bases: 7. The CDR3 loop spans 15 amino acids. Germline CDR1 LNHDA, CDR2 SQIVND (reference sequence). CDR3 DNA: TGTGCCAGTAGTATCAATTTTGGACAGGATCAGCCCCAGCATTTT. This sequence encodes CASSINFGQDQPQHF.

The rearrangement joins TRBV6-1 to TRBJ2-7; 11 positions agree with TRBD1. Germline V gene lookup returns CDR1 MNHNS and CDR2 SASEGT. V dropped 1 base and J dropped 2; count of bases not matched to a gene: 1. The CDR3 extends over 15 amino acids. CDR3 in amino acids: CASSEEGQGAYEQYF. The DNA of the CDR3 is TGTGCCAGCAGTGAAGAGGGACAGGGGGCCTACGAGCAGTACTTC.

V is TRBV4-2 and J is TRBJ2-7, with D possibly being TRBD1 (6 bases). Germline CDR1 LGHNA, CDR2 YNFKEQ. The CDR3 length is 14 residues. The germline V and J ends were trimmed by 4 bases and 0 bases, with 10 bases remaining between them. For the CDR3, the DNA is TGTGCCAGCAGCCCGACGGACAGCTCCTACGAGCAGTACTTC. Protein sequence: CASSPTDSSYEQYF.

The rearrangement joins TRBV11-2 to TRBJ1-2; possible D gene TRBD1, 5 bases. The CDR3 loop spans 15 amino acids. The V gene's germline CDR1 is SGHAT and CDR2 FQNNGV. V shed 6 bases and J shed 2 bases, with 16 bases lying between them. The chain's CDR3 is CASRPGREGNYGYTF. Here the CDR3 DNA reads TGTGCCAGCAGACCAGGGAGGGAGGGGAACTATGGCTACACCTTC.

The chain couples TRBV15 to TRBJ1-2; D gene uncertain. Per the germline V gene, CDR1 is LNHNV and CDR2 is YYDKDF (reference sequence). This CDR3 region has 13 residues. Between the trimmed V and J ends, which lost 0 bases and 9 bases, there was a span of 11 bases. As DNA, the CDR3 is TGTGCCACCAGCAGAGACCTTCTGGAGAGCTACACCTTC. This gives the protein CATSRDLLESYTF.

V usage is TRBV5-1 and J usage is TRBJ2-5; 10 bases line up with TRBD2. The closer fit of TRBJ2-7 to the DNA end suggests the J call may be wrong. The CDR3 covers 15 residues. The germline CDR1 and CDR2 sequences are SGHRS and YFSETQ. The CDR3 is CASSLAPAGGIEQYF. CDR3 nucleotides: TGCGCCAGCAGCTTGGCCCCAGCGGGGGGGATCGAGCAGTACTTC.

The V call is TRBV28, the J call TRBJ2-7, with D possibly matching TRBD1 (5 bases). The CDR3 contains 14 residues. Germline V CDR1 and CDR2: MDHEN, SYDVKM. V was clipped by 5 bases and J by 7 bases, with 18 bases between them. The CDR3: CASSPPDSKSEQYF. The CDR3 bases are TGTGCCAGCAGTCCGCCAGACAGTAAGTCGGAGCAGTACTTC.

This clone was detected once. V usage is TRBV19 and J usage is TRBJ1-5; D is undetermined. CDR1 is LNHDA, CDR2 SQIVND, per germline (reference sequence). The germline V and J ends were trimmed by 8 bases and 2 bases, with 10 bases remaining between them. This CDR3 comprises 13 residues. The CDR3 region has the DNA TGTGCCAGTTGTGTAGGAGGCAATCAGCCCCAGCATTTT. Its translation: CASCVGGNQPQHF.

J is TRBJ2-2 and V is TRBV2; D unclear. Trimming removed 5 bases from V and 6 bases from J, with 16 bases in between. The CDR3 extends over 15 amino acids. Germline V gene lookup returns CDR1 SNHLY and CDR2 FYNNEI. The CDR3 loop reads CASSSGRLSPGELFF. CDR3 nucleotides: TGTGCCAGCAGTTCCGGCCGACTTTCCCCCGGGGAGCTGTTTTTT.

CDR3 in amino acids: CAWRETLTWGQSYEQYF. The DNA of the CDR3 is TGTGCCTGGAGAGAAACCCTAACCTGGGGACAGAGTTACGAGCAGTACTTC. The chain has TRBV30 and TRBJ2-7; 7 positions agree with TRBD1. There are 17 residues in the CDR3. Trimming at V came to 3 bases and at J to 4 bases, leaving 18 bases not matched to a gene. The germline V gene has CDR1 GTSNPN and CDR2 SVGIG (reference sequence).

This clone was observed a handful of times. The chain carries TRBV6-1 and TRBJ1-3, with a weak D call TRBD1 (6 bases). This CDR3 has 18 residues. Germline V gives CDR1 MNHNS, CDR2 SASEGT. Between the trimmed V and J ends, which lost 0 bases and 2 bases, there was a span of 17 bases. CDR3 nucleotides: TGTGCCAGCAGTGAAGCTTGGGGGCCGATGGGAGCTGGAAACACCATATATTTT. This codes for CASSEAWGPMGAGNTIYF.